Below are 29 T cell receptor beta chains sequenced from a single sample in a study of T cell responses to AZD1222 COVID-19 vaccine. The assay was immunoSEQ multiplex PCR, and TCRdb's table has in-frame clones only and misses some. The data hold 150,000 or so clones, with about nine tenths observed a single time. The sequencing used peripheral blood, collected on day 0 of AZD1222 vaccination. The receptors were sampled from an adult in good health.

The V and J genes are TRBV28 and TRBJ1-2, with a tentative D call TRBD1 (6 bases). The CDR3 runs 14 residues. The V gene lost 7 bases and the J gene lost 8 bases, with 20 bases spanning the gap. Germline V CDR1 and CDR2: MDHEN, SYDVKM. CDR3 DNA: TGTGCCAGCAAAACTCAGGGGCTTAGGGGCGGCTACACCTTC. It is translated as CASKTQGLRGGYTF.

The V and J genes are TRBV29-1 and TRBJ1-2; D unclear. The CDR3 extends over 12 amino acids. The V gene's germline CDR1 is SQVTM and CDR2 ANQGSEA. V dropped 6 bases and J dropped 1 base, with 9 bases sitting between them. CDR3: CSVTDNNYGYTF. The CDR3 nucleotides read TGCAGCGTAACAGACAATAACTATGGCTACACCTTC. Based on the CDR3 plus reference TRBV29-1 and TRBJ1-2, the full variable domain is SAVISQKPSRDICQRGTSLTIQCQVDSQVTMMFWYRQQPGQSLTLIATANQGSEATYESGFVIDKFPISRPNLTFSTLTVSNMSPEDSSIYLCSVTDNNYGYTFGSGTRLTVV.

In DNA form, the CDR3 reads TGTGCCAGCAGTGAAGCGGTAGGGGGGGAAAAACTGTTTTTT. Translated, it gives CASSEAVGGEKLFF. The gene calls are TRBV2 and TRBJ1-4, with D perhaps matching TRBD1 (6 bases). The CDR3 has 14 amino acids. The germline gives CDR1 SNHLY, CDR2 FYNNEI. Trimming removed 0 bases at V and 8 bases at J, with 10 bases between.

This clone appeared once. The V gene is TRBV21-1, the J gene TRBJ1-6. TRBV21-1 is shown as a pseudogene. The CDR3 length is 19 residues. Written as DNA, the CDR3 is TGTGCCAGCAGCAACCGGGAGTTTGTGTGGAGCTCCTATAATTCACCCCTCCACTTT. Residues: CASSNREFVWSSYNSPLHF.

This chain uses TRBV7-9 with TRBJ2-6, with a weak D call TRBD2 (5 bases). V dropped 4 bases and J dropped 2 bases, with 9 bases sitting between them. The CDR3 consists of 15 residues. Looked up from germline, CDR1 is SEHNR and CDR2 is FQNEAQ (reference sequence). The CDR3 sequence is CASSYVGAGANVLTF. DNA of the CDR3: TGTGCCAGCAGCTACGTCGGGGCTGGGGCCAACGTCCTGACTTTC.

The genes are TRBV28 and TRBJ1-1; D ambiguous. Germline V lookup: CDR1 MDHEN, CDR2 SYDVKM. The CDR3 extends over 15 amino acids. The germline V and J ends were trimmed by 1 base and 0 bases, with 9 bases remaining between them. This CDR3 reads CASSLLPAMNTEAFF. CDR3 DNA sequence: TGTGCCAGCAGTTTATTACCAGCCATGAACACTGAAGCTTTCTTT.

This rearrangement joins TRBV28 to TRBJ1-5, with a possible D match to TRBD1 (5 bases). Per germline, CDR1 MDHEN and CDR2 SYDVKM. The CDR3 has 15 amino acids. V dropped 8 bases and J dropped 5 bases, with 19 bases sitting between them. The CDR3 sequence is CASYLKGLVDQPQHF. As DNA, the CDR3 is TGTGCCAGCTACCTCAAGGGGCTAGTTGATCAGCCCCAGCATTTT.

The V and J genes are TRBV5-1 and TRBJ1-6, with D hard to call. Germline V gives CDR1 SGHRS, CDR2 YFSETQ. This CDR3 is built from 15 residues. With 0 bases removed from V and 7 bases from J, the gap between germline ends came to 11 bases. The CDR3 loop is CASSLDGVSNSPLHF. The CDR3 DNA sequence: TGCGCCAGCAGCTTGGATGGAGTTTCCAATTCACCCCTCCACTTT.

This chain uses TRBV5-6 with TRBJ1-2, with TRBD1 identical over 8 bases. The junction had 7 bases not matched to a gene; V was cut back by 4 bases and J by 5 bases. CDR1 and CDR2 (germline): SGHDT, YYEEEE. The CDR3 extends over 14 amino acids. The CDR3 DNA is TGTGCCAGCAGCCCTGTCAGGGGGCAATATGGCTACACCTTC. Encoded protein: CASSPVRGQYGYTF. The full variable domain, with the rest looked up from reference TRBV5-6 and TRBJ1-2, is DAGVTQSPTHLIKTRGQQVTLRCSPKSGHDTVSWYQQALGQGPQFIFQYYEEEERQRGNFPDRFSGHQFPNYSSELNVNALLLGDSALYLCASSPVRGQYGYTFGSGTRLTVV.

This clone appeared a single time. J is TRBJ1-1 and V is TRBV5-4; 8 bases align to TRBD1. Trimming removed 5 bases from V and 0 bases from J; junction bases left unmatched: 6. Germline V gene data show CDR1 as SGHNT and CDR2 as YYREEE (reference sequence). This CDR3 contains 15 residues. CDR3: CASRTEQGVNTEAFF. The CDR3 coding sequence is TGTGCCAGCAGGACAGAACAGGGGGTGAACACTGAAGCTTTCTTT.

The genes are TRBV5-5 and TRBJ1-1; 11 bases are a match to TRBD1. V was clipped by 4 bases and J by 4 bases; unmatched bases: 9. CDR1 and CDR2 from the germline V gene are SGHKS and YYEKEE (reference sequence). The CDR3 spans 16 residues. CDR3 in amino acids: CASSPGQGAKGTEAFF. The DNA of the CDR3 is TGTGCCAGCAGCCCAGGACAGGGGGCGAAAGGCACTGAAGCTTTCTTT.

In DNA form, the CDR3 reads TGTGCCAGCAGTTACTCTGGGCAGGGCTACGAGCAGTACTTC. Protein: CASSYSGQGYEQYF. The rearrangement joins TRBV6-5 to TRBJ2-7; D is possibly TRBD1 (5 bases). CDR1 is MNHEY and CDR2 is SVGAGI in the germline V gene. The CDR3 loop spans 14 amino acids. Trimming shortened V by 0 bases and J by 3 bases, and 9 bases separated the two germline ends.

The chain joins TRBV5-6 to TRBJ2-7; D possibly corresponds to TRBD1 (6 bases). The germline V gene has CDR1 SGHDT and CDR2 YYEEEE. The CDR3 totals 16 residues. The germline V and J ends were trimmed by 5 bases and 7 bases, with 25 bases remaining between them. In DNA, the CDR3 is TGTGCCAGCAGTATGAGGACAGTCTCTTCTGATCGGGAGCAGTACTTC. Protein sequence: CASSMRTVSSDREQYF.

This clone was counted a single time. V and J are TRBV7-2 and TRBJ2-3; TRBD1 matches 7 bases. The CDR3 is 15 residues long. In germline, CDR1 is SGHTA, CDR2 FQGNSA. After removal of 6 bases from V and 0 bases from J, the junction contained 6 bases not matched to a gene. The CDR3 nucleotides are TGTGCCAGCAGACCCACAGGGGTTAGCACAGATACGCAGTATTTT. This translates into CASRPTGVSTDTQYF.

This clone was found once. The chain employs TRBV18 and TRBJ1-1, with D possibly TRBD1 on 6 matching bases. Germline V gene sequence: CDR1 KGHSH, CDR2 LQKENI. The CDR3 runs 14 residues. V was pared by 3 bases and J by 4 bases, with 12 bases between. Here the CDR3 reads CASSPGGRGTEAFF. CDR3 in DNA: TGTGCCAGCTCACCGGGGGGGCGAGGCACTGAAGCTTTCTTT.

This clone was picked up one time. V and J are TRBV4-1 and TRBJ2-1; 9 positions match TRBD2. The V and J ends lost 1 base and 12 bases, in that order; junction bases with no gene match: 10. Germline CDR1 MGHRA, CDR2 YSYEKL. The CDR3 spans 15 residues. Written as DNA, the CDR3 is TGCGCCAGCAGCCAAGTTATACTAGCGGGTGGGGGGCAGTTCTTC. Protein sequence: CASSQVILAGGGQFF.

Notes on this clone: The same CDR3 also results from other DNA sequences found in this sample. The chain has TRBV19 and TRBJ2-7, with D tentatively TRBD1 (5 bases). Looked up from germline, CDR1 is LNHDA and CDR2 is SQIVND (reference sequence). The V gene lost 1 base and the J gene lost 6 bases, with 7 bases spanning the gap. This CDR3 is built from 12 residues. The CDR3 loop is CASSIGQGEQYF. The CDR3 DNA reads TGTGCCAGTAGTATAGGGCAGGGCGAGCAGTACTTC.

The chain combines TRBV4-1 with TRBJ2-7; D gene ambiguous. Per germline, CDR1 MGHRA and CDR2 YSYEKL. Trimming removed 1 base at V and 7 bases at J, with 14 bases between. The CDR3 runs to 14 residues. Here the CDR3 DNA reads TGCGCCAGCAGCCAAGGCACCAACCAAGGGGAGCAGTACTTC. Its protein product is CASSQGTNQGEQYF.

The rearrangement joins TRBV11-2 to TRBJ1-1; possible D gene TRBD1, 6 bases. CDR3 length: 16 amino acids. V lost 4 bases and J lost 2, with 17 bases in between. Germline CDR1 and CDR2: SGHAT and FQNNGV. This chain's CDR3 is CASSSLIRGVNTEAFF. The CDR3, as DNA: TGTGCCAGCAGCTCGCTAATCAGGGGCGTAAACACTGAAGCTTTCTTT. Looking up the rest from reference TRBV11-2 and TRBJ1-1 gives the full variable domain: EAGVAQSPRYKIIEKRQSVAFWCNPISGHATLYWYQQILGQGPKLLIQFQNNGVVDDSQLPKDRFSAERLKGVDSTLKIQPAKLEDSAVYLCASSSLIRGVNTEAFFGQGTRLTVV.

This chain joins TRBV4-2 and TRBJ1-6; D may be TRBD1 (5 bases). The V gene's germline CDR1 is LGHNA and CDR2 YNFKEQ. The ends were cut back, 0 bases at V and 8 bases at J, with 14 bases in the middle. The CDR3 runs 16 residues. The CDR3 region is CASSQDDKRGDSPLHF. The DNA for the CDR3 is TGTGCCAGCAGCCAAGATGATAAAAGGGGAGATTCACCCCTCCACTTT.

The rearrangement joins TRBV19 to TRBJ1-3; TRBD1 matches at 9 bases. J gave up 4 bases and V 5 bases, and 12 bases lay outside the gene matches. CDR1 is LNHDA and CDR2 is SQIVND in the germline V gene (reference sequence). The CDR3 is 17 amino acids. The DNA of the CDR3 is TGTGCCAGTAGTTCCCTACCTGGGACAGGGAAGGGAAACACCATATATTTT. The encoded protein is CASSSLPGTGKGNTIYF. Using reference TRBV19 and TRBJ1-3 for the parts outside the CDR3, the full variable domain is DGGITQSPKYLFRKEGQNVTLSCEQNLNHDAMYWYRQDPGQGLRLIYYSQIVNDFQKGDIAEGYSVSREKKESFPLTVTSAQKNPTAFYLCASSSLPGTGKGNTIYFGEGSWLTVV.

This chain's CDR3 is CASSEEGTEVEETQYF. For the CDR3, the DNA is TGTGCCAGCAGCGAGGAGGGGACAGAAGTTGAAGAGACCCAGTACTTC. V is TRBV5-4 and J is TRBJ2-5, with D perhaps TRBD1 (7 bases). Trimming removed 4 bases at V and 3 bases at J, with 19 bases between. CDR3 length: 16 residues. The germline V gene encodes CDR1 SGHNT and CDR2 YYREEE (reference sequence).

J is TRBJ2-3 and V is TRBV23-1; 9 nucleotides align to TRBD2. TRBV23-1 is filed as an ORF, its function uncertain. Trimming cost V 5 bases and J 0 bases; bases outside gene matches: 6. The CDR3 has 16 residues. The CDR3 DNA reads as TGCGCCAGCAGTAGGGCTAGCGGGATTAGCACAGATACGCAGTATTTT. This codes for CASSRASGISTDTQYF.

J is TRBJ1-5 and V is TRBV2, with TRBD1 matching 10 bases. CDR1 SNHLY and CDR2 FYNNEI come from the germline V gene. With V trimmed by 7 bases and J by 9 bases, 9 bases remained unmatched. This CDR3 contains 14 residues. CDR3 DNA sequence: TGTGCCAGCACCTCGGACAGGGGGGAAAGGCCCCAGCATTTT. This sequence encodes CASTSDRGERPQHF.

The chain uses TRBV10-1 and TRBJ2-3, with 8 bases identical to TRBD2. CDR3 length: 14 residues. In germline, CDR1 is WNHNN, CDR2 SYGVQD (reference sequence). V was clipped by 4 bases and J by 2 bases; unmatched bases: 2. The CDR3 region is CASSVGGDTDTQYF. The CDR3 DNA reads TGCGCCAGCAGTGTCGGGGGGGACACAGATACGCAGTATTTT.

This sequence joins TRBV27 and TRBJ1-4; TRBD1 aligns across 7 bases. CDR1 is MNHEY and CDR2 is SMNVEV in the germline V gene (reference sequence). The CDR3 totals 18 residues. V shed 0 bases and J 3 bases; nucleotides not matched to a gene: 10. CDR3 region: CASSLSPLNRGANEKLFF. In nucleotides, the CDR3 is TGTGCCAGCAGTTTATCGCCCCTAAACAGGGGTGCTAATGAAAAACTGTTTTTT. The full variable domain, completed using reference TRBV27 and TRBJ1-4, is EAQVTQNPRYLITVTGKKLTVTCSQNMNHEYMSWYRQDPGLGLRQIYYSMNVEVTDKGDVPEGYKVSRKEKRNFPLILESPSPNQTSLYFCASSLSPLNRGANEKLFFGSGTQLSVL.

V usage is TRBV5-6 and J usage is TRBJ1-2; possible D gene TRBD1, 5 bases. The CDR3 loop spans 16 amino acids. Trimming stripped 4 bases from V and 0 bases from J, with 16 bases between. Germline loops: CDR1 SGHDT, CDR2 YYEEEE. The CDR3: CASSPGAGASNYGYTF. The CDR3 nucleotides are TGTGCCAGCAGCCCTGGGGCCGGGGCTTCTAACTATGGCTACACCTTC.

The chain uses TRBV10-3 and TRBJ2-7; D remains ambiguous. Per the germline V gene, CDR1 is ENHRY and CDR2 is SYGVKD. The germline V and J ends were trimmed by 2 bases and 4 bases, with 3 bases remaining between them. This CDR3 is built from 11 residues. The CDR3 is CAISELYEQYF. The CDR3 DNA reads TGTGCCATCAGTGAGCTTTACGAGCAGTACTTC.

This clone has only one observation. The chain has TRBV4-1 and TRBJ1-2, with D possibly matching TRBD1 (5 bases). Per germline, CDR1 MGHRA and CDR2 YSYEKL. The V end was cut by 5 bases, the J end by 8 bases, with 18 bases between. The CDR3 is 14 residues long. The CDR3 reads CASSFGGDRRGYTF. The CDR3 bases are TGCGCCAGCAGCTTTGGGGGGGATAGGAGGGGCTACACCTTC.